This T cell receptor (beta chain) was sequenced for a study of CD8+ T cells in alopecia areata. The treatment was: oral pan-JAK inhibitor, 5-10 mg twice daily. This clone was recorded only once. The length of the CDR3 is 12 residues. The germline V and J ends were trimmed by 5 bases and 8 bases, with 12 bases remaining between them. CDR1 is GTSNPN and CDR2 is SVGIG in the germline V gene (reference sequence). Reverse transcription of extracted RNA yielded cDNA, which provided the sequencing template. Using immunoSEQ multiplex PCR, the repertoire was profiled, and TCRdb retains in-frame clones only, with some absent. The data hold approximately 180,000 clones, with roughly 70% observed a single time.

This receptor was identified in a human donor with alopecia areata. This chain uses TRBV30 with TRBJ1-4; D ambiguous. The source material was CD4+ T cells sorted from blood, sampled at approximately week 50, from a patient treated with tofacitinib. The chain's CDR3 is CAWADAREKLFF. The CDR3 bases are TGTGCCTGGGCTGACGCGAGGGAAAAACTGTTTTTT. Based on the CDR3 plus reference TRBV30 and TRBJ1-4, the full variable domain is SQTIHQWPATLVQPVGSPLSLECTVEGTSNPNLYWYRQAAGRGLQLLFYSVGIGQISSEVPQNLSASRPQDRQFILSSKKLLLSDSGFYLCAWADAREKLFFGSGTQLSVL.